The 11 T cell receptor beta chains reported below all come from one sample, sequenced in a study of human T cells and chemical hapten exposure. TCRdb re-derived calls from the RACE reads in MiXCR, one entry per CDR3 protein. The table has about 160,000 distinct CDR3 sequences, 25% to 30% seen once. As for time point: patch test 3, about 24 weeks after DPC sensitization. Treatment defined: therapeutic diphenylcyclopropenone sensitization with weekly scalp DPC. Sequences were derived from whole blood, sampled in connection with sensitization to the hapten diphenylcyclopropenone (DPC). These receptors were collected from a woman between 18 and 29 years old with alopecia areata. Some clones in this sample may be carry-over from other donors' samples.

This sequence joins TRBV5-4 and TRBJ2-1; 10 bases map to TRBD2. J lost 8 bases, V lost 0 bases, and 5 bases had no gene match. From germline, CDR1 is SGHNT and CDR2 YYREEE (reference sequence). This CDR3 comprises 15 residues. CDR3 nucleotides: TGTGCCAGCAGCTTGGTTCTAGCGGGGGTCTATGAGCAGTTCTTC. Amino acids: CASSLVLAGVYEQFF.

This clonotype was picked up a small number of times. V is TRBV7-9 and J is TRBJ1-2, with D possibly TRBD1 on 5 matching bases. Trimming left V 7 bases short and J 8 bases short, with 11 bases between. The CDR3 loop spans 11 amino acids. From germline, CDR1 is SEHNR and CDR2 FQNEAQ (reference sequence). The CDR3 reads CASIQGGGYTF. The CDR3 nucleotides are TGTGCCAGCATCCAGGGAGGAGGCTACACCTTC.

This clonotype was observed a handful of times. The chain is built from TRBV29-1 and TRBJ2-2; D is possibly TRBD1 (5 bases). Per germline, CDR1 SQVTM and CDR2 ANQGSEA. V lost 3 bases and J lost 2, with 7 bases in between. The CDR3 has 13 amino acids. The CDR3 DNA is TGCAGCGTTGACAGGGATAACACCGGGGAGCTGTTTTTT. Protein sequence: CSVDRDNTGELFF.

V usage is TRBV4-1 and J usage is TRBJ2-2, with D perhaps matching TRBD2 (5 bases). This CDR3 comprises 16 residues. Trimming shortened V by 0 bases and J by 4 bases, and 12 bases separated the two germline ends. Germline-derived CDR1 and CDR2 are MGHRA and YSYEKL. In DNA form, the CDR3 reads TGCGCCAGCAGCCAAGAAAGGCCAGAGGGCACCGGGGAGCTGTTTTTT. This translates into CASSQERPEGTGELFF.

This clonotype was seen a handful of times. This chain links TRBV7-2 with TRBJ2-1; tentatively, D is TRBD2 (6 bases). The CDR3 is 15 amino acids. Trimming cost V 7 bases and J 4 bases, with 17 bases left between them. Germline assignment: CDR1 SGHTA and CDR2 FQGNSA. CDR3 protein: CASTSWASAYNEQFF. CDR3 in DNA: TGTGCCAGCACCTCGTGGGCTAGCGCTTACAATGAGCAGTTCTTC. Using reference TRBV7-2 and TRBJ2-1 for the parts outside the CDR3, the full variable domain is GAGVSQSPSNKVTEKGKDVELRCDPISGHTALYWYRQSLGQGLEFLIYFQGNSAPDKSGLPSDRFSAERTGGSVSTLTIQRTQQEDSAVYLCASTSWASAYNEQFFGPGTRLTVL.

This chain uses TRBV20-1 with TRBJ2-3, with 9 bases aligning to TRBD1. This CDR3 is built from 13 residues. Germline assignment: CDR1 DFQATT and CDR2 SNEGSKA (reference sequence). The trim removed 4 bases at V and 6 bases at J, leaving 5 bases unmatched. The DNA of the CDR3 is TGCAGTGCTAAGACAGGGGGATCCGATACGCAGTATTTT. Amino acid sequence: CSAKTGGSDTQYF.

The genes are TRBV24-1 and TRBJ2-1, with unresolved D. V lost 3 bases to trimming and J lost 4 bases, with 6 bases between them. The CDR3 has 13 amino acids. Germline V CDR1 and CDR2: KGHDR, SFDVKD. CDR3 in DNA: TGTGCCACCAGTGATATACGATACAATGAGCAGTTCTTC. This encodes CATSDIRYNEQFF.

The V and J genes are TRBV25-1 and TRBJ1-1, with 7 bases aligning to TRBD1. Trimming removed 9 bases from V and 1 base from J; junction bases left unmatched: 11. CDR3 size: 15 residues. Germline CDR1 and CDR2: MGHDK and SYGVNS. The DNA of the CDR3 is TGTGCCAGTAGCACAGGGAAGGGGGCGAACACTGAAGCTTTCTTT. Its translation: CASSTGKGANTEAFF.

This clonotype was counted between two and nine times. The chain recombines TRBV5-1 with TRBJ2-5; TRBD2 might be the D (5 bases). Trimming shortened V by 7 bases and J by 4 bases, and 11 bases separated the two germline ends. Germline V gene sequence: CDR1 SGHRS, CDR2 YFSETQ. This CDR3 is 12 amino acids long. The CDR3, as DNA: TGCGCCAGCTCCCCCGGAGGAGAGACCCAGTACTTC. Its protein product is CASSPGGETQYF.

The chain employs TRBV4-2 and TRBJ2-5, with unresolved D. The germline gives CDR1 LGHNA, CDR2 YNFKEQ. This CDR3 is built from 14 residues. The V end lost 5 bases, the J end lost 5 bases, and 15 bases lay between the germline ends. The CDR3 protein is CASSSAYVRETQYF. Here the CDR3 DNA reads TGTGCCAGCAGCTCTGCGTACGTTCGTGAGACCCAGTACTTC.

This clonotype was observed a few times. The chain joins TRBV29-1 to TRBJ1-4; no reliable D call. CDR1 and CDR2 (germline): SQVTM, ANQGSEA. V was cut by 3 bases and J by 11 bases, with 16 bases left in between. The CDR3 covers 13 residues. The CDR3 reads CSVDTSEGEKLFF. The CDR3 DNA is TGCAGCGTTGATACCAGCGAGGGAGAGAAACTGTTTTTT. Full variable domain (missing parts from reference TRBV29-1 and TRBJ1-4): SAVISQKPSRDICQRGTSLTIQCQVDSQVTMMFWYRQQPGQSLTLIATANQGSEATYESGFVIDKFPISRPNLTFSTLTVSNMSPEDSSIYLCSVDTSEGEKLFFGSGTQLSVL.